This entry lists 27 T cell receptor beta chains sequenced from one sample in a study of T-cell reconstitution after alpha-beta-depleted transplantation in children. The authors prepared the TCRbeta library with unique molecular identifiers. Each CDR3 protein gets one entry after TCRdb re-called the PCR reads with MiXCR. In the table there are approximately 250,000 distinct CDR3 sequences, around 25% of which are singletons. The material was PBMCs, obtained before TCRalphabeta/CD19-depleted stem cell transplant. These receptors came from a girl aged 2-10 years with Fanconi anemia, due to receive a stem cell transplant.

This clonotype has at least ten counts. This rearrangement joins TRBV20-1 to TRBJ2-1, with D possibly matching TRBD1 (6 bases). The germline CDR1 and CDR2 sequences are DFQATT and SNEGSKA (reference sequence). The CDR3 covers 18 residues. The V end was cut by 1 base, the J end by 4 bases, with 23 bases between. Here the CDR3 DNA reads TGCAGTGCTAGAGGGACCTCCAGGGCAGGGGTTGGGTACAATGAGCAGTTCTTC. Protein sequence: CSARGTSRAGVGYNEQFF.

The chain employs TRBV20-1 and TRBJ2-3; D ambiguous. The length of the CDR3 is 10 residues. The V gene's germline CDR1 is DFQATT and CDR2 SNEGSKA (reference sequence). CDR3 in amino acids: CTRVKDTQYF. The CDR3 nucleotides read TGCACCCGGGTTAAAGATACGCAGTATTTT.

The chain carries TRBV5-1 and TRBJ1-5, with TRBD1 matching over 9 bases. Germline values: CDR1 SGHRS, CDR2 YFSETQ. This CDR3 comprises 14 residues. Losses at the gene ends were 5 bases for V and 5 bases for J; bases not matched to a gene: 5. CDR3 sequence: CASSWTGADQPQHF. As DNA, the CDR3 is TGCGCCAGCAGTTGGACAGGGGCCGATCAGCCCCAGCATTTT.

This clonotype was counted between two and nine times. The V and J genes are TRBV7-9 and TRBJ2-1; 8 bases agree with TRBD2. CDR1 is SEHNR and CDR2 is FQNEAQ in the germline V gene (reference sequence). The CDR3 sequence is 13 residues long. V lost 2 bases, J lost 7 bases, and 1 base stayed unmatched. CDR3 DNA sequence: TGTGCCAGCAGCTTACCTAGCGGGAATGAGCAGTTCTTC. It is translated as CASSLPSGNEQFF.

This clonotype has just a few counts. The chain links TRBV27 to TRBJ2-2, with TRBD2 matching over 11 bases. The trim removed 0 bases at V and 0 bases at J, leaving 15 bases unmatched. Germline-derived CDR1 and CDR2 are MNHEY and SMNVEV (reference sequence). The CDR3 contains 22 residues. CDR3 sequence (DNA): TGTGCCAGCAGTTTATCTCTTAGGCTAGCGGGAGGCAGAAAACCGAACACCGGGGAGCTGTTTTTT. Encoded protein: CASSLSLRLAGGRKPNTGELFF.

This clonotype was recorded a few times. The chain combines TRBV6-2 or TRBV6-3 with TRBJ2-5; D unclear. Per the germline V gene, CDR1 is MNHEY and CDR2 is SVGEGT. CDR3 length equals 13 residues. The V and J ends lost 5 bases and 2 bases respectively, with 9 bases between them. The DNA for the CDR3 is TGTGCCAGCAGTACCCGATTGCAAGAGACCCAGTACTTC. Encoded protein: CASSTRLQETQYF.

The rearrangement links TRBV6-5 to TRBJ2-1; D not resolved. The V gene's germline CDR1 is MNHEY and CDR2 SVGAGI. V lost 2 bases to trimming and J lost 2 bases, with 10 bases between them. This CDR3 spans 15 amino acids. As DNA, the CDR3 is TGTGCCAGCAGTTACGGGGTTATTCCCTACAATGAGCAGTTCTTC. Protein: CASSYGVIPYNEQFF.

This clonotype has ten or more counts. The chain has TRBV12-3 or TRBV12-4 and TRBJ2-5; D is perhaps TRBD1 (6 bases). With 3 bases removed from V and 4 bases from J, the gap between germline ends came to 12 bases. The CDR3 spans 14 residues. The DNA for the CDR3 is TGTGCCAGCAGTTTTACAGGGTTGGGAGAGACCCAGTACTTC. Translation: CASSFTGLGETQYF.

The CDR3 nucleotides are TGTGCCAGCAGTTACGGGGAAACTAGCGGGAGGGCCAGGTATGAGCAGTTCTTC. It translates to CASSYGETSGRARYEQFF. This chain links TRBV6-5 with TRBJ2-1, with 13 bases lining up with TRBD2. J was trimmed by 8 bases and V by 2 bases; bases with no gene match: 12. The CDR3 has 18 amino acids. Germline V gene sequence: CDR1 MNHEY, CDR2 SVGAGI.

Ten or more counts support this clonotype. CDR3 protein: CASSVVASGANVLTF. CDR3 sequence (DNA): TGTGCCAGCAGCGTAGTGGCATCTGGGGCCAACGTCCTGACTTTC. The chain couples TRBV9 to TRBJ2-6; D is unclear. Germline V gene sequence: CDR1 SGDLS, CDR2 YYNGEE. The CDR3 is made up of 15 amino acids. V was pared by 0 bases and J by 1 base, with 5 bases between.

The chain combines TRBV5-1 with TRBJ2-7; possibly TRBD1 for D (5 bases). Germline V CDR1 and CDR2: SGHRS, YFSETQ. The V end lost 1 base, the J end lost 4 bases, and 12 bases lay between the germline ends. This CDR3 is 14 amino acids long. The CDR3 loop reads CASSLTGSKYEQYF. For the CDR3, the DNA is TGCGCCAGCAGCTTGACAGGAAGTAAATACGAGCAGTACTTC.

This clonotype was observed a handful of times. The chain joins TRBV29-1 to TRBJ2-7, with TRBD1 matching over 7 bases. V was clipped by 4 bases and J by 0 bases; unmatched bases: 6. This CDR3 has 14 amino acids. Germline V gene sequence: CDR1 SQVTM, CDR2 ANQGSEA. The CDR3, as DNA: TGCAGCGTTGGGTGGGACAGTCCCTCCTACGAGCAGTACTTC. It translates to CSVGWDSPSYEQYF.

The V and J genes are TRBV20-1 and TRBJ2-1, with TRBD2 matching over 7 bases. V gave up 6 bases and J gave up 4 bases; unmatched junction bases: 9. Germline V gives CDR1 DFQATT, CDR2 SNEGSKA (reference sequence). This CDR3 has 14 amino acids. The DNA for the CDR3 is TGCAGTGCCGACCGGGACTACGCTTACAATGAGCAGTTCTTC. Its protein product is CSADRDYAYNEQFF.

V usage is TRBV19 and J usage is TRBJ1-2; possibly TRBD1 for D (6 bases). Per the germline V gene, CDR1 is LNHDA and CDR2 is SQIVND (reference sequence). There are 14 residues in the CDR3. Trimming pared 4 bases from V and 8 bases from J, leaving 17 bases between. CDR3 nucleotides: TGTGCCAGTAGTAGCCGACCGGACAGTTTCGGCTACACCTTC. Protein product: CASSSRPDSFGYTF. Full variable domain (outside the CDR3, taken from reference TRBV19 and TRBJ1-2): DGGITQSPKYLFRKEGQNVTLSCEQNLNHDAMYWYRQDPGQGLRLIYYSQIVNDFQKGDIAEGYSVSREKKESFPLTVTSAQKNPTAFYLCASSSRPDSFGYTFGSGTRLTVV.

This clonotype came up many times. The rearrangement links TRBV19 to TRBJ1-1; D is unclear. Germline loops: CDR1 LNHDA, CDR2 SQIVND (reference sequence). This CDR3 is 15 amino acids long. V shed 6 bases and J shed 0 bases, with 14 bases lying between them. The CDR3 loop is CASSPGRWMNTEAFF. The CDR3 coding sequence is TGTGCCAGTAGCCCCGGGCGGTGGATGAACACTGAAGCTTTCTTT.

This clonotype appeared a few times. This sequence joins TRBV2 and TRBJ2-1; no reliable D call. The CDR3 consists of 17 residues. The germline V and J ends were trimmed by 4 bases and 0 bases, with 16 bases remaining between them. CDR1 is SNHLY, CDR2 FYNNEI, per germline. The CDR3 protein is CASSVPARRSSYNEQFF. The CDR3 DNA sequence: TGTGCCAGCAGTGTTCCAGCTCGGCGGAGCTCCTACAATGAGCAGTTCTTC.

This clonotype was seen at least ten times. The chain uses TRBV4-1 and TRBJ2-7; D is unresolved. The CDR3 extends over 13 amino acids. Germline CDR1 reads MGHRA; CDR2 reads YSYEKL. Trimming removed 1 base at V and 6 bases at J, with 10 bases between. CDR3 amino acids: CASSQVRLREQYF. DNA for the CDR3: TGCGCCAGCAGCCAAGTTCGGCTGCGCGAGCAGTACTTC.

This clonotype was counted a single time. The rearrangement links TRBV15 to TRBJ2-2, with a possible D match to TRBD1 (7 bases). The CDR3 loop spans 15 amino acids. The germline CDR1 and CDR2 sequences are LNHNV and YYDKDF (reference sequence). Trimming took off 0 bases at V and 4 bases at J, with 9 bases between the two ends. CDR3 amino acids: CATSRDRGVTGELFF. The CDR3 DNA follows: TGTGCCACCAGCAGAGACAGGGGGGTCACCGGGGAGCTGTTTTTT. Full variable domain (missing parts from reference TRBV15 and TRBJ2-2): DAMVIQNPRYQVTQFGKPVTLSCSQTLNHNVMYWYQQKSSQAPKLLFHYYDKDFNNEADTPDNFQSRRPNTSFCFLDIRSPGLGDTAMYLCATSRDRGVTGELFFGEGSRLTVL.

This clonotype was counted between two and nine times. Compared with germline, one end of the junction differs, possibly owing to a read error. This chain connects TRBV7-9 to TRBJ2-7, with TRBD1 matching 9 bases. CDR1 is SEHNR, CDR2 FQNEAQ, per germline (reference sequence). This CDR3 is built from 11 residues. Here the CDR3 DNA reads TGTGCCAGCAGCCTCGGACAGGGGATCGTCTTC. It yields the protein CASSLGQGIVF.

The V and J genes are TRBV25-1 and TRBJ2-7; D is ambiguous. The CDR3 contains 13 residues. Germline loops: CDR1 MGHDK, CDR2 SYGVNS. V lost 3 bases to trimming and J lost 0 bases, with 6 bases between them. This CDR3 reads CASSDPPSYEQYF. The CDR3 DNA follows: TGTGCCAGCAGTGACCCTCCCTCCTACGAGCAGTACTTC.

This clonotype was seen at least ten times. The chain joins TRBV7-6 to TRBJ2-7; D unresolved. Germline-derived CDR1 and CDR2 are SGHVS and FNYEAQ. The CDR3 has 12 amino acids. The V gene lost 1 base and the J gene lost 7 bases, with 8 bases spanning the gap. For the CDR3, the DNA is TGTGCCAGCAGCTTAGGAGGCTGGGAGCAGTACTTC. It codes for CASSLGGWEQYF.

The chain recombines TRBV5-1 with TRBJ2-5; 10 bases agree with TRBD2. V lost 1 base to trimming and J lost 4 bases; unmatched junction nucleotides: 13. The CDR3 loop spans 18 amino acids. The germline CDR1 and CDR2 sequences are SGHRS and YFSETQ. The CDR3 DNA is TGCGCCAGCAGCTTGTTACCCAGCGGGAGGGCCTACGGAGAGACCCAGTACTTC. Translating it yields CASSLLPSGRAYGETQYF.

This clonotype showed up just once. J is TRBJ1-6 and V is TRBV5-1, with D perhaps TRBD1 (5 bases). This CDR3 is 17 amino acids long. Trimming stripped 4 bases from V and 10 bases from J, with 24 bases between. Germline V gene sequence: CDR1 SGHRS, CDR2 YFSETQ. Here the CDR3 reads CASSPTFLGTLKSPLHF. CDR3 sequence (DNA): TGCGCCAGCAGCCCGACCTTCCTCGGGACGTTAAAGTCACCCCTCCACTTT.

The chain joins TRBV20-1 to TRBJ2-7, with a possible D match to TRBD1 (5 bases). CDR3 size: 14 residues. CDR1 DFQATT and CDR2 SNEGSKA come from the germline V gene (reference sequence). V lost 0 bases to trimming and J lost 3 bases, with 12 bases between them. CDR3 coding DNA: TGCAGTGCTAGAGAAGACAGCCATAACTACGAGCAGTACTTC. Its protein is CSAREDSHNYEQYF.

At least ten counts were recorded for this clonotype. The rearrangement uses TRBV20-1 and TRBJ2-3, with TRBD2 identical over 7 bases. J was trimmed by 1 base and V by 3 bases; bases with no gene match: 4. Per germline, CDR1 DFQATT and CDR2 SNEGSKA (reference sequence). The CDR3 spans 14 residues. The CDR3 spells CSASSLAGTDTQYF. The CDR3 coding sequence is TGCAGTGCTAGTAGCCTAGCGGGCACAGATACGCAGTATTTT.

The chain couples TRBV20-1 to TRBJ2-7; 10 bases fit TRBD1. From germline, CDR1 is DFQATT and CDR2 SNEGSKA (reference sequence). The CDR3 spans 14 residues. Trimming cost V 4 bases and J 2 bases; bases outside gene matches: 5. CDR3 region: CSANDRGRAYEQYF. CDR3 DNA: TGCAGTGCTAATGACAGGGGGCGGGCCTACGAGCAGTACTTC.

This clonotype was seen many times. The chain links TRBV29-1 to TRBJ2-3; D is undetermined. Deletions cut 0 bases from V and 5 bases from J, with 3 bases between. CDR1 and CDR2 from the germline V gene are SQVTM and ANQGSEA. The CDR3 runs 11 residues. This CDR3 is CSVEDGDTQYF. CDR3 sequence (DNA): TGCAGCGTTGAAGATGGAGATACGCAGTATTTT.